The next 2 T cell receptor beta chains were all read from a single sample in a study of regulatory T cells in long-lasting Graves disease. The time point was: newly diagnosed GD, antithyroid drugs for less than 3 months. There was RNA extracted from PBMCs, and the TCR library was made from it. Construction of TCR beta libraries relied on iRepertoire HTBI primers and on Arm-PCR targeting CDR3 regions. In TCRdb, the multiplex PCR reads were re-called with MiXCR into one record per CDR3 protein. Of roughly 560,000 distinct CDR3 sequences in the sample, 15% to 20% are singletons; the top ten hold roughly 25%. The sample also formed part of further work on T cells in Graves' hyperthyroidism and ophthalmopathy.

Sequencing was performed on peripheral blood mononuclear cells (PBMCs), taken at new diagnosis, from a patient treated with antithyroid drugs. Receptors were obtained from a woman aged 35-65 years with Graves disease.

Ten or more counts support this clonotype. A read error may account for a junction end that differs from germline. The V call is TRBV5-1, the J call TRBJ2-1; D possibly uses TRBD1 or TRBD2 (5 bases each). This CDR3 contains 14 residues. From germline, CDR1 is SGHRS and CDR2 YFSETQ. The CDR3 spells CASSFGTDYNEQFF. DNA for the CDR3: TGTGCCAGCAGCTTCGGGACGGACTACAATGAGCAGTTCTTC.

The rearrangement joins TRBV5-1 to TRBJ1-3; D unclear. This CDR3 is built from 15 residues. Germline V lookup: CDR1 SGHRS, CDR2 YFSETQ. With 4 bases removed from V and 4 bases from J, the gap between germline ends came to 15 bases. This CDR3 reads CASSQEAIAGNTIYF. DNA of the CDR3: TGCGCCAGCAGCCAGGAGGCTATCGCAGGAAACACCATATATTTT.